This TCR beta chain was recovered during a study of radiotherapy plus CTLA-4 blockade in lung cancer. Background on the study: Objective response rate was around 19%; disease control rate, approximately 30%.

The CDR3 contains 11 residues. Germline CDR1 SQVTM, CDR2 ANQGSEA. Between the trimmed V and J ends, which lost 3 bases and 10 bases, there was a span of 10 bases. The assay was immunoSEQ multiplex PCR, and TCRdb's table has in-frame clones only and misses some. The data hold around 86,000 clones, with around four fifths observed a single time. Sequencing was performed on peripheral blood, taken from a patient treated with radiotherapy plus ipilimumab. The sequence came from a human donor with non-small cell lung cancer who had stable disease on radiotherapy plus ipilimumab. This sequence joins TRBV29-1 and TRBJ2-1; no clear D gene. The CDR3 region has the DNA TGCAGCGTTGACTTGTTCCCGGAGCAGTTCTTC. Translation gives CSVDLFPEQFF.